These 10 T cell receptor beta chains were all obtained from the same sample, sequenced in a study of blood T cell repertoires in COVID-19. Produced via immunoSEQ multiplex PCR; TCRdb's table is partial and in-frame only. This table has 250,000 to 300,000 clones, around 90% appearing once. The source material was PBMCs or T cells enriched from blood (not recorded which). All receptors come from a woman aged 25 to 39 who had recovered from COVID-19.

As regards this clone: Other DNA sequences within the sample encode an identical CDR3. The chain has TRBV5-1 and TRBJ1-2; TRBD1 agrees at 9 bases. The CDR3 is 16 amino acids. Trimming removed 4 bases from V and 3 bases from J; junction bases left unmatched: 10. Germline loops: CDR1 SGHRS, CDR2 YFSETQ. In DNA form, the CDR3 reads TGCGCCAGCAGCCCAGAGACAGGGGGAGTCGACTATGGCTACACCTTC. Encoded protein: CASSPETGGVDYGYTF.

This chain uses TRBV7-2 with TRBJ2-7; TRBD2 agrees at 11 bases. Losses at the gene ends were 2 bases for V and 3 bases for J; bases not matched to a gene: 9. This CDR3 is 17 amino acids long. Germline V gives CDR1 SGHTA, CDR2 FQGNSA. The CDR3 loop reads CASSLKEPGTSGYEQYF. The CDR3 bases are TGTGCCAGCAGCTTAAAAGAGCCCGGGACTAGCGGCTACGAGCAGTACTTC.

The chain combines TRBV18 with TRBJ2-3, with 7 bases aligning to TRBD2. The germline CDR1 and CDR2 sequences are KGHSH and LQKENI. The CDR3 is made up of 16 amino acids. J gave up 4 bases and V 0 bases, and 7 bases lay outside the gene matches. The CDR3 nucleotides are TGTGCCAGCTCACCACCCCGCGGGAGTATCCCAGATACGCAGTATTTT. Its protein product is CASSPPRGSIPDTQYF.

V usage is TRBV11-2 and J usage is TRBJ1-1, with a tentative D call TRBD1 (5 bases). Deletions cut 5 bases from V and 0 bases from J, with 19 bases between. The CDR3 totals 17 residues. Germline CDR1 and CDR2: SGHAT and FQNNGV. CDR3 bases: TGTGCCAGCAGCCCCGGTGGCAGGGTGGCCGTGAACACTGAAGCTTTCTTT. Its translation is CASSPGGRVAVNTEAFF.

The rearrangement joins TRBV9 to TRBJ2-5; D may be TRBD1 (6 bases). The CDR3 loop spans 14 amino acids. The germline V gene has CDR1 SGDLS and CDR2 YYNGEE. The V gene lost 0 bases and the J gene lost 4 bases, with 10 bases spanning the gap. The chain's CDR3 is CASSVAGRGETQYF. In nucleotides, the CDR3 is TGTGCCAGCAGCGTAGCGGGCAGGGGAGAGACCCAGTACTTC.

V usage is TRBV7-2 and J usage is TRBJ1-6; D is unresolved. V was cut by 1 base and J by 1 base, with 5 bases left in between. Germline-derived CDR1 and CDR2 are SGHTA and FQGNSA. The CDR3 is made up of 15 amino acids. The CDR3 loop is CASSLEHSYNSPLHF. CDR3 bases: TGTGCCAGCAGCTTAGAACATTCCTATAATTCACCCCTCCACTTT.

The chain links TRBV19 to TRBJ1-4, with 8 bases lining up with TRBD1. V trimming: 5 bases; J trimming: 3 bases; junction bases outside the gene matches: 8. CDR3 size: 16 residues. Germline-derived CDR1 and CDR2 are LNHDA and SQIVND (reference sequence). Here the CDR3 reads CASSQGAGLPNEKLFF. CDR3 coding DNA: TGTGCCAGTAGTCAGGGGGCGGGTCTACCTAATGAAAAACTGTTTTTT.

This clone showed up just once. The rearrangement joins TRBV19 to TRBJ1-2; 10 positions match TRBD1. CDR3 length: 13 residues. The germline V gene encodes CDR1 LNHDA and CDR2 SQIVND (reference sequence). The V and J ends lost 7 bases and 5 bases, in that order; junction bases with no gene match: 4. The CDR3 is CASTSGQGYGYTF. As DNA, the CDR3 is TGTGCCAGTACCTCGGGACAGGGGTATGGCTACACCTTC. The full variable domain, in which reference TRBV19 and TRBJ1-2 provide the parts outside the CDR3, is DGGITQSPKYLFRKEGQNVTLSCEQNLNHDAMYWYRQDPGQGLRLIYYSQIVNDFQKGDIAEGYSVSREKKESFPLTVTSAQKNPTAFYLCASTSGQGYGYTFGSGTRLTVV.

V is TRBV10-3 and J is TRBJ2-1; the match to TRBD2 covers 7 bases. Germline CDR1 reads ENHRY; CDR2 reads SYGVKD. CDR3 size: 14 residues. Losses at the gene ends were 7 bases for V and 10 bases for J; bases not matched to a gene: 13. The CDR3 DNA follows: TGTGCCATCATGGGCACTAGCGCGATCGGAGAGCAGTTCTTC. Its translation: CAIMGTSAIGEQFF.

This clone was detected once. The J gene is TRBJ2-1, the V gene TRBV11-2, with TRBD2 matching over 10 bases. The CDR3 has 15 amino acids. Germline CDR1 is SGHAT and CDR2 is FQNNGV. J gave up 5 bases and V 3 bases, and 4 bases lay outside the gene matches. CDR3 loop: CASSFMLAGDNEQFF. The CDR3 nucleotides are TGTGCCAGCAGCTTTATGCTAGCGGGAGACAATGAGCAGTTCTTC.